This TCR beta chain was sequenced in a study of neurological immune-mediated disorders. Study-level points and caveats: Because no CDR3 amino acid sequences were shared across subjects by expanded clones, private repertoires were suggested in all groups. Expansion of TCR clones was greatest in HTLV-1-associated myelopathy and smallest in multiple sclerosis, where it fell below that of healthy controls.

In this sample, this clonotype turned up many times. What it binds is not known. Via MiXCR, TCRdb re-called the 5' RACE reads, giving one row per CDR3 protein. The sample includes 90,000 to 100,000 distinct CDR3 sequences, 3.5% seen only once; the top ten take 5% to 6.5%. The sample was PBMCs. This clonotype was sampled from a woman between 18 and 29 years old with multiple sclerosis.

The DNA of the CDR3 is TGCAGTGCTAGAGGGGGGACAGGGGATGCCAAAAACATTCAGTACTTC. Its translation: CSARGGTGDAKNIQYF. The J gene is TRBJ2-4, the V gene TRBV20-1, with TRBD1 matching 10 bases. CDR3 size: 16 residues. The ends lost 1 base at V and 1 base at J; junction bases unmatched: 4. CDR1 and CDR2 (germline): DFQATT, SNEGSKA (reference sequence).